Included here is one T cell receptor (beta chain) sequence, with context. As yet, its antigen is unknown. This specimen belongs to a study of T cell responses to AZD1222 COVID-19 vaccine. Findings and caveats of the study: Regions left unmutated in variants are reportedly the target of nearly half of spike-specific TCRs. The donor cohort was predominantly white British with a female majority, and clonal diversity may have been underestimated. CD4 TCRs covered the whole spike, strongest at regions 160-218 and 743-854.

Data came from immunoSEQ multiplex PCR; TCRdb stores just in-frame clones and leaves some out. Of around 120,000 clones detected, about 93% appear once; the ten largest clones hold 5%. CDR1 is LGHNA, CDR2 YSLEER, per germline. Trimming cost V 4 bases and J 3 bases; bases outside gene matches: 0. The CDR3 covers 14 residues. V gene TRBV4-3 combines with J gene TRBJ2-6, with 7 bases matching TRBD2. The specimen was peripheral blood, collected 28 days after the second AZD1222 dose. The receptor comes from an adult who received the AZD1222 COVID-19 vaccine. This CDR3 is CASSPGGGANVLTF. CDR3 sequence (DNA): TGCGCCAGCAGCCCGGGGGGTGGGGCCAACGTCCTGACTTTC.